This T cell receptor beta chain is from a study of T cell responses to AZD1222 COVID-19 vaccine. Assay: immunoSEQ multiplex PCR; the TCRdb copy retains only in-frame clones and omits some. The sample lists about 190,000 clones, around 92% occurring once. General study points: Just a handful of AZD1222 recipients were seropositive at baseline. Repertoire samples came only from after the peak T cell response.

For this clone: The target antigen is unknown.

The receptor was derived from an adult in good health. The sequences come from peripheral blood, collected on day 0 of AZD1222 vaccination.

The CDR3 nucleotides read TGCGCCAGCAGCCAAAGGGACTACCCCTACGAGCAGTACTTC. Protein sequence: CASSQRDYPYEQYF. This sequence joins TRBV4-1 and TRBJ2-7, with 7 bases that match TRBD2. With 2 bases clipped from V and 2 bases from J, the junction kept 3 bases outside the gene matches. The length of the CDR3 is 14 residues. The germline V gene encodes CDR1 MGHRA and CDR2 YSYEKL.